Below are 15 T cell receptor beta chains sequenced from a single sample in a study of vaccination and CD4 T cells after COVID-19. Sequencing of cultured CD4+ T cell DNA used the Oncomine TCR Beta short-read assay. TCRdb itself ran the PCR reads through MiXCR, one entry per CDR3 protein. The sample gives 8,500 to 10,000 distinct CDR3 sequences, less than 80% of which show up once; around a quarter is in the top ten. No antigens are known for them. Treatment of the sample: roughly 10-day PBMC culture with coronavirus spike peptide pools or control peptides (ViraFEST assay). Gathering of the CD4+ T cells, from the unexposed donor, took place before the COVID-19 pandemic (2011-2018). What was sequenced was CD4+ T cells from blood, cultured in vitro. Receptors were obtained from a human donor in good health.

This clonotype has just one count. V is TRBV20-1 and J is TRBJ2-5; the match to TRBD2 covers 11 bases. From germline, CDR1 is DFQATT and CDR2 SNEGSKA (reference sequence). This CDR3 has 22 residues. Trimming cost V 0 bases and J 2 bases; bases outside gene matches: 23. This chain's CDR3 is CSARELSRESLAGGRNQETQYF. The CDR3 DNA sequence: TGCAGTGCTAGAGAATTATCCCGTGAGTCCCTAGCGGGGGGCCGGAATCAAGAGACCCAGTACTTC.

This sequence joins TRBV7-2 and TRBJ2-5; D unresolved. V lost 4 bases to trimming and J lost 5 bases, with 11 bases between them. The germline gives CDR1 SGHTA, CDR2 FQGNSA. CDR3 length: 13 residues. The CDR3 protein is CASSSRPPETQYF. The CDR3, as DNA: TGTGCCAGCAGCTCGAGGCCCCCGGAGACCCAGTACTTC.

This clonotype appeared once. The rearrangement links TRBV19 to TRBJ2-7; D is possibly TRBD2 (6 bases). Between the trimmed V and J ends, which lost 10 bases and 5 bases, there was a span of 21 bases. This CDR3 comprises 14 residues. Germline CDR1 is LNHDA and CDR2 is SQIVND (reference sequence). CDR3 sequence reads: CAISETRSSDEQYF. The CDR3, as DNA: TGTGCCATTTCCGAGACTAGGTCGTCAGACGAGCAGTACTTC.

CDR3 loop: CASSQAPGNTEAFF. The CDR3 DNA sequence: TGCGCCAGCAGCCAAGCCCCTGGAAACACTGAAGCTTTCTTT. The chain couples TRBV4-1 to TRBJ1-1; unclear D gene. The CDR3 spans 14 residues. CDR1 is MGHRA and CDR2 is YSYEKL in the germline V gene. Trimming took 1 base from V and 2 from J, leaving 8 bases between them.

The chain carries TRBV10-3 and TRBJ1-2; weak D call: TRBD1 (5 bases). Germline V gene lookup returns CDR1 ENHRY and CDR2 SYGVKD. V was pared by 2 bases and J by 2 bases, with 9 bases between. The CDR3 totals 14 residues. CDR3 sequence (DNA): TGTGCCATCAGTGAGGGGGCCCCAAACTATGGCTACACCTTC. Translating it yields CAISEGAPNYGYTF.

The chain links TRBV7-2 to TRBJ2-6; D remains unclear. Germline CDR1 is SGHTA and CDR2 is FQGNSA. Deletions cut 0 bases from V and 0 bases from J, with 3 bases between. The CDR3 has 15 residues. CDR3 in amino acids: CASSLASSGANVLTF. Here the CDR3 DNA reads TGTGCCAGCAGCTTAGCGAGCTCTGGGGCCAACGTCCTGACTTTC.

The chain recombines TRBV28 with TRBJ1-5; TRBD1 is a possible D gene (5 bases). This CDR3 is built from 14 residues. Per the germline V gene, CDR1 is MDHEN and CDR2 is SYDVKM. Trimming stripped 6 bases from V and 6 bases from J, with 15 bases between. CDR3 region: CASSHPFGGQPQHF. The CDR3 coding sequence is TGTGCCAGCAGCCACCCCTTTGGGGGTCAGCCCCAGCATTTT.

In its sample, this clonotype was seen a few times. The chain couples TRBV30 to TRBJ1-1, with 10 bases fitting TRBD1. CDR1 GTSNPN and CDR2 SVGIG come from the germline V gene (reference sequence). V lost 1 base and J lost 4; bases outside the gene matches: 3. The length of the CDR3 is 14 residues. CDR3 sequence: CAWSGGQGRTEAFF. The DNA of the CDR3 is TGTGCCTGGAGTGGGGGACAGGGGCGCACTGAAGCTTTCTTT.

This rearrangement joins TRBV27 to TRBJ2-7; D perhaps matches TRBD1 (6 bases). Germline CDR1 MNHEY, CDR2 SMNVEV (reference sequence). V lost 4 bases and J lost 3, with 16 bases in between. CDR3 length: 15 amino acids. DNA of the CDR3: TGTGCCAGCAGTTCCCTCGGACAGCTCCTCTACGAGCAGTACTTC. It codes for CASSSLGQLLYEQYF.

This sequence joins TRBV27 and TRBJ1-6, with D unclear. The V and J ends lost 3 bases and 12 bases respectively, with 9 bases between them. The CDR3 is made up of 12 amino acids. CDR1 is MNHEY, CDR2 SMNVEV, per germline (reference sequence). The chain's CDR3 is CASSFRAGPLHF. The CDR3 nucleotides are TGTGCCAGCAGTTTCAGAGCCGGACCCCTCCACTTT.

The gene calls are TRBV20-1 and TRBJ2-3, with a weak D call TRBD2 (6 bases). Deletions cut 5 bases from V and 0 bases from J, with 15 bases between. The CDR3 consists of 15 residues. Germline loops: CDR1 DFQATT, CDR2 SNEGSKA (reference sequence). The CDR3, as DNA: TGCAGTGCTCTACGGCCTAGCGCTAGCACAGATACGCAGTATTTT. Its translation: CSALRPSASTDTQYF.

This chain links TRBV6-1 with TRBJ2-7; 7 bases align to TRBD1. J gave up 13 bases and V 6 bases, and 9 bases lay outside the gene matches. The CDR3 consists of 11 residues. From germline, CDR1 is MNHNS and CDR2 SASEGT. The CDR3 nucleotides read TGTGCCAGCAGGAGCGCAGGGACAGAATACTTC. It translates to CASRSAGTEYF.

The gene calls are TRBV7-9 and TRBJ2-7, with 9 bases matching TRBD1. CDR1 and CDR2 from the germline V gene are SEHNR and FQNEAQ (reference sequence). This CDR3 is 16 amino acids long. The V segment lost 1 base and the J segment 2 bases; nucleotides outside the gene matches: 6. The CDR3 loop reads CASSLVVTGGTYEQYF. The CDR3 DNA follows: TGTGCCAGCAGCTTAGTTGTGACAGGGGGGACCTACGAGCAGTACTTC.

The CDR3 DNA follows: TGTGCCAGCAGCTTGGACCAGGGGCGCCAAGAGACCCAGTACTTC. The encoded protein is CASSLDQGRQETQYF. The rearrangement uses TRBV5-4 and TRBJ2-5; tentative D call: TRBD1 (6 bases). The CDR3 is 15 amino acids. Germline V CDR1 and CDR2: SGHNT, YYREEE (reference sequence). The V end was cut by 0 bases, the J end by 1 base, with 10 bases between. Together with reference TRBV5-4 and TRBJ2-5, the CDR3 gives the full variable domain: ETGVTQSPTHLIKTRGQQVTLRCSSQSGHNTVSWYQQALGQGPQFIFQYYREEENGRGNFPPRFSGLQFPNYSSELNVNALELDDSALYLCASSLDQGRQETQYFGPGTRLLVL.

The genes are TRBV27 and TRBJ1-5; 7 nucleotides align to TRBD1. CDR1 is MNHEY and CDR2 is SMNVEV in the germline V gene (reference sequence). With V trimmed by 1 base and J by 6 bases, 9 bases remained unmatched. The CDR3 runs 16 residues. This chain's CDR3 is CASSLLADRVTQPQHF. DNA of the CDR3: TGTGCCAGCAGTTTATTGGCCGACAGGGTAACTCAGCCCCAGCATTTT.